The T cell receptor (beta chain) under discussion was sequenced for a study of cytomegalovirus exposure and HLA in healthy donors. The PCR made use of 60 Vbeta and 13 Jbeta primers. TCRdb keeps only in-frame clones here, not all; method: immunoSEQ multiplex PCR. The profile covers 200,000 to 250,000 clones, with just under 80% appearing a single time and about 0.47% taken by the ten largest. This clone has a single count. Looked up from germline, CDR1 is WNHNN and CDR2 is SYGVQD (reference sequence). V was cut by 3 bases and J by 2 bases, with 5 bases left in between. The CDR3 has 12 residues. V is TRBV10-1 and J is TRBJ2-7, with D perhaps TRBD1 (5 bases). This TCR was sampled from a boy aged 10-17 years in good health and CMV-seronegative. Sample: PBMCs. CDR3 in DNA: TGCGCCAGCAGTGAAGGGGCCTACGAGCAGTACTTC. Its translation: CASSEGAYEQYF.